Each of the 17 T cell receptor beta chains below was sequenced from the same sample in a study of blood T cell repertoires in COVID-19. Clones were read by immunoSEQ multiplex PCR, and TCRdb kept only the in-frame ones, dropping some. The data show approximately 300,000 clones, about nine tenths seen once. Sequencing used peripheral blood. The receptors stem from a woman aged 25 to 39 with COVID-19, enrolled during active disease.

The chain is built from TRBV2 and TRBJ2-7; TRBD2 is a possible D gene (6 bases). Germline assignment: CDR1 SNHLY and CDR2 FYNNEI. V lost 11 bases and J 0 bases, leaving 11 bases between the germline ends. This CDR3 has 12 amino acids. The CDR3 DNA reads as TGTGCCGGGGGGACTCTCTCCTACGAGCAGTACTTC. It yields the protein CAGGTLSYEQYF.

V gene TRBV20-1 combines with J gene TRBJ1-2; no clear D. The germline V gene has CDR1 DFQATT and CDR2 SNEGSKA (reference sequence). The CDR3 runs 9 residues. This CDR3 is CTLDRGYTF. The CDR3 nucleotides read TGCACTCTAGACCGGGGCTACACCTTC.

This chain links TRBV4-1 with TRBJ2-7, with D possibly matching TRBD1 (5 bases). In germline, CDR1 is MGHRA, CDR2 YSYEKL. Between the trimmed V and J ends, which lost 0 bases and 4 bases, there was a span of 13 bases. The CDR3 is 15 residues long. The CDR3 sequence: CASSQDQDIPYEQYF. In DNA form, the CDR3 reads TGCGCCAGCAGCCAAGATCAGGACATCCCTTACGAGCAGTACTTC.

V usage is TRBV24-1 and J usage is TRBJ2-3, with 8 bases matching TRBD1. The junction had 4 bases not matched to a gene; V was cut back by 1 base and J by 2 bases. This CDR3 has 16 amino acids. CDR1 and CDR2 from the germline V gene are KGHDR and SFDVKD. CDR3: CATSDLVGQDTDTQYF. DNA for the CDR3: TGTGCCACCAGTGATTTAGTGGGACAGGACACAGATACGCAGTATTTT.

In its sample, this clone was seen once. The chain uses TRBV18 and TRBJ2-2; 10 positions match TRBD2. The junction had 3 bases not matched to a gene; V was cut back by 5 bases and J by 3 bases. CDR3 length equals 15 residues. The germline gives CDR1 KGHSH, CDR2 LQKENI. The CDR3 region has the DNA TGTGCCAGCTCAAAGCTAGCGGGAGACACCGGGGAGCTGTTTTTT. Translating it yields CASSKLAGDTGELFF.

V and J are TRBV6-5 and TRBJ2-5, with TRBD1 identical over 8 bases. With V trimmed by 6 bases and J by 2 bases, 8 bases remained unmatched. The CDR3 runs 15 residues. Germline assignment: CDR1 MNHEY and CDR2 SVGAGI. CDR3 amino acids: CASSRPGGGQETQYF. CDR3 nucleotide sequence: TGTGCCAGCAGCCGTCCAGGGGGCGGTCAAGAGACCCAGTACTTC.

This sequence joins TRBV24-1 and TRBJ2-2; TRBD2 is a possible D gene (6 bases). The germline V and J ends were trimmed by 9 bases and 1 base, with 14 bases remaining between them. The CDR3 has 15 amino acids. In germline, CDR1 is KGHDR, CDR2 SFDVKD. This chain's CDR3 is CATRGWGENTGELFF. The CDR3 DNA reads TGTGCCACCCGTGGATGGGGGGAGAACACCGGGGAGCTGTTTTTT.

With respect to this clone: One end of the junction fails to match germline, which may point to a read error. This chain links TRBV7-7 with TRBJ2-5, with 7 nucleotides matching TRBD1. CDR1 SSHAT and CDR2 FNYEAQ come from the germline V gene (reference sequence). The CDR3 runs to 15 residues. The chain's CDR3 is CASSHRTGDQETQYF. In DNA form, the CDR3 reads TGTGCTAGCAGTCATCGTACAGGGGACCAAGAGACCCAGTACTTC. Supplemented by reference TRBV7-7 and TRBJ2-5, the full variable domain reads GAGVSQSPRYKVTKRGQDVTLRCDPISSHATLYWYQQALGQGPEFLTYFNYEAQPDKSGLPSDRFSAERPEGSISTLTIQRTEQRDSAMYRCASSHRTGDQETQYFGPGTRLLVL.

This chain connects TRBV7-4 to TRBJ2-3; 8 bases fit TRBD2. The CDR3 has 15 amino acids. CDR1 is SGHVT, CDR2 SQSDAQ, per germline. Trimming at V came to 7 bases and at J to 5 bases, leaving 11 bases not matched to a gene. In nucleotides, the CDR3 is TGTGCCAGCATTCCCTCGGCGGGAGGAGTAGATACGCAGTATTTT. Encoded protein: CASIPSAGGVDTQYF.

As concerns this clone: Other DNA sequences of this sample code for an identical CDR3. The CDR3 sequence is CASSPPGTYEQYF. For the CDR3, the DNA is TGTGCCAGCTCACCACCCGGGACCTACGAGCAGTACTTC. This rearrangement joins TRBV18 to TRBJ2-7, with a tentative D call TRBD2 (5 bases). CDR1 is KGHSH and CDR2 is LQKENI in the germline V gene. This CDR3 spans 13 amino acids. Trimming stripped 0 bases from V and 2 bases from J, with 5 bases between. The complete variable domain, with remaining parts taken from reference TRBV18 and TRBJ2-7, reads NAGVMQNPRHLVRRRGQEARLRCSPMKGHSHVYWYRQLPEEGLKFMVYLQKENIIDESGMPKERFSAEFPKEGPSILRIQQVVRGDSAAYFCASSPPGTYEQYFGPGTRLTVT.

About this clone itself: Additional DNA sequences in this sample encode the identical CDR3. This sequence joins TRBV5-4 and TRBJ1-2; 7 positions match TRBD1. This CDR3 contains 13 residues. After removal of 4 bases from V and 5 bases from J, the junction contained 5 bases not matched to a gene. The V gene's germline CDR1 is SGHNT and CDR2 YYREEE (reference sequence). CDR3 bases: TGTGCCAGCAGCCCCGACAGGGATTATGGCTACACCTTC. Encoded protein: CASSPDRDYGYTF. The full variable domain, rest sourced from reference TRBV5-4 and TRBJ1-2, is ETGVTQSPTHLIKTRGQQVTLRCSSQSGHNTVSWYQQALGQGPQFIFQYYREEENGRGNFPPRFSGLQFPNYSSELNVNALELDDSALYLCASSPDRDYGYTFGSGTRLTVV.

The V gene is TRBV3-1 (or the pseudogene TRBV3-2), the J gene TRBJ2-4, with 7 bases fitting TRBD1. Germline V lookup: CDR1 LGHDT, CDR2 YNNKEL (reference sequence). This CDR3 comprises 19 residues. The V and J ends lost 0 bases and 0 bases, in that order; junction bases with no gene match: 11. CDR3 region: CASSQDLRGPRLAKNIQYF. The CDR3 DNA reads TGTGCCAGCAGCCAAGATCTTAGGGGGCCGCGGCTAGCCAAAAACATTCAGTACTTC.

The rearrangement uses TRBV7-9 and TRBJ2-3; 11 nucleotides align to TRBD2. V lost 6 bases, J lost 4 bases, and 6 bases stayed unmatched. Germline V gives CDR1 SEHNR, CDR2 FQNEAQ (reference sequence). The CDR3 covers 15 residues. The CDR3 here is CASSRLAGLSDTQYF. CDR3 sequence (DNA): TGTGCCAGCAGTCGACTAGCGGGATTATCAGATACGCAGTATTTT. Together with reference TRBV7-9 and TRBJ2-3, the CDR3 gives the full variable domain: DTGVSQNPRHKITKRGQNVTFRCDPISEHNRLYWYRQTLGQGPEFLTYFQNEAQLEKSRLLSDRFSAERPKGSFSTLEIQRTEQGDSAMYLCASSRLAGLSDTQYFGPGTRLTVL.

The chain recombines TRBV7-9 with TRBJ2-1, with D maybe TRBD2 (6 bases). Between the trimmed V and J ends, which lost 7 bases and 1 base, there was a span of 11 bases. This CDR3 region has 14 residues. Germline lookup yields CDR1 SEHNR and CDR2 FQNEAQ (reference sequence). The CDR3 coding sequence is TGTGCCAGCACTATAGCGGAATCCTACAATGAGCAGTTCTTC. The encoded protein is CASTIAESYNEQFF.

The chain links TRBV3-1 (or the pseudogene TRBV3-2) to TRBJ1-6; D gene unclear. This CDR3 region has 16 residues. Germline CDR1 LGHDT, CDR2 YNNKEL (reference sequence). V was cut by 6 bases and J by 9 bases, with 21 bases left in between. As DNA, the CDR3 is TGTGCCAGCAGTCCCCGCCCGGGAGGAGGAAGTTCACCCCTCCACTTT. Its protein is CASSPRPGGGSSPLHF.

This chain links TRBV5-1 with TRBJ1-1, with D possibly TRBD1 on 6 matching bases. The CDR3 has 15 residues. V shed 4 bases and J shed 5 bases, with 18 bases lying between them. Germline V gives CDR1 SGHRS, CDR2 YFSETQ. DNA for the CDR3: TGCGCCAGCAGCCCCATCGTGGGGGCGAGAACTGAAGCTTTCTTT. This sequence encodes CASSPIVGARTEAFF.

The J gene is TRBJ2-2, the V gene TRBV4-1; 8 bases are a match to TRBD1. The CDR3 totals 18 residues. V trimming: 0 bases; J trimming: 1 base; junction bases outside the gene matches: 7. Germline V lookup: CDR1 MGHRA, CDR2 YSYEKL. The CDR3 region has the DNA TGCGCCAGCAGCCAAGAGTCAGGGGGCTTCGAGAACACCGGGGAGCTGTTTTTT. It translates to CASSQESGGFENTGELFF.